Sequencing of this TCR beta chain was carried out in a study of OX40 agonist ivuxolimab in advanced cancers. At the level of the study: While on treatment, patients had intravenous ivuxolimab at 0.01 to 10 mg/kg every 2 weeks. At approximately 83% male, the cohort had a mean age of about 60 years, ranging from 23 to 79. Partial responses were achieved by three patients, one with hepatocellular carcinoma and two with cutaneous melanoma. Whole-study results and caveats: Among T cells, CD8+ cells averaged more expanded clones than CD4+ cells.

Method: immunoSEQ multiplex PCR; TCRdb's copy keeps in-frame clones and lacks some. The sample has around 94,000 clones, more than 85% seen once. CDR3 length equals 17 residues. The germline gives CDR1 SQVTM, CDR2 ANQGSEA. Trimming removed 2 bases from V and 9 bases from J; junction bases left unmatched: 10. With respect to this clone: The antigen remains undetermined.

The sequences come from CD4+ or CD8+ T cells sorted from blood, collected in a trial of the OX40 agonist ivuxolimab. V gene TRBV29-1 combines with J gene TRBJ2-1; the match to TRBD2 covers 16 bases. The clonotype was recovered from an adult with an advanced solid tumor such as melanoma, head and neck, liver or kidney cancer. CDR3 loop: CSVEPGTSGRAFREQFF. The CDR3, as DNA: TGCAGCGTTGAACCAGGGACTAGCGGGAGGGCCTTTCGTGAGCAGTTCTTC.